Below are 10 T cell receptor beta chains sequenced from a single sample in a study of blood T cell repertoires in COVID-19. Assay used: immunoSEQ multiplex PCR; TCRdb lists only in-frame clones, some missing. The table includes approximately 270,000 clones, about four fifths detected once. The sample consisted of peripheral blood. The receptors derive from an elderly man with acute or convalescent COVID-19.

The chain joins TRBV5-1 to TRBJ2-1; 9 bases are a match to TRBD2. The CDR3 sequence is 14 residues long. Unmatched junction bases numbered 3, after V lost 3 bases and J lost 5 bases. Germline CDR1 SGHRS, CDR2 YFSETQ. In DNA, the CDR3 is TGCGCCAGCAGCTCCCCTAGCGGGAACAATGAGCAGTTCTTC. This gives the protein CASSSPSGNNEQFF.

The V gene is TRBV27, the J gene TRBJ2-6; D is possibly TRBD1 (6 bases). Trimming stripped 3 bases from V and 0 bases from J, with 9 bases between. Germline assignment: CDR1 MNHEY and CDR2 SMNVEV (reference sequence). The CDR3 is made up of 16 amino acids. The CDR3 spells CASSFRTVSGANVLTF. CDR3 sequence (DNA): TGTGCCAGCAGTTTCCGGACAGTCTCTGGGGCCAACGTCCTGACTTTC. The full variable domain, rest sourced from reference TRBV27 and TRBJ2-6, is EAQVTQNPRYLITVTGKKLTVTCSQNMNHEYMSWYRQDPGLGLRQIYYSMNVEVTDKGDVPEGYKVSRKEKRNFPLILESPSPNQTSLYFCASSFRTVSGANVLTFGAGSRLTVL.

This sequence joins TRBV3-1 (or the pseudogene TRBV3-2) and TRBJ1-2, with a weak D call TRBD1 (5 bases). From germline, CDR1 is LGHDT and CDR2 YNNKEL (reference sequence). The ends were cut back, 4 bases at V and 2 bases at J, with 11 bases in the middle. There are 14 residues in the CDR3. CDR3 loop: CASSLGSGNYGYTF. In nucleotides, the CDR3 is TGTGCCAGCAGCCTGGGATCAGGGAACTATGGCTACACCTTC.

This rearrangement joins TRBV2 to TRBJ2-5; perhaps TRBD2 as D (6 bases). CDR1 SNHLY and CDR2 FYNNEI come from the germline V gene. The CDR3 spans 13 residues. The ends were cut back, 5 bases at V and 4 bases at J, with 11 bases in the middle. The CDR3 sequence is CASSRLGIETQYF. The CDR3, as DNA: TGTGCCAGCAGTCGACTAGGCATAGAGACCCAGTACTTC.

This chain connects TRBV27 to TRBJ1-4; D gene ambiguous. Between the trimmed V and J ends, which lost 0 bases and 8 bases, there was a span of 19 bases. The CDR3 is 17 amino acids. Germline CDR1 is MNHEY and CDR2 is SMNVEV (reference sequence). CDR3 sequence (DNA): TGTGCCAGCAGTTTATCGCCCCTGGAGGCGGAATGGGAAAAACTGTTTTTT. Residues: CASSLSPLEAEWEKLFF.

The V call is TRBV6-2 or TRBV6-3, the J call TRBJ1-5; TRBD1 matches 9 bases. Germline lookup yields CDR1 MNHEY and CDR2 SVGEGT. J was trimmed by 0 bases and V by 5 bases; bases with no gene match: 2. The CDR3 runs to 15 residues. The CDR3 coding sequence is TGTGCCAGCAGTGGACAGGGGTATAGCAATCAGCCCCAGCATTTT. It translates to CASSGQGYSNQPQHF.

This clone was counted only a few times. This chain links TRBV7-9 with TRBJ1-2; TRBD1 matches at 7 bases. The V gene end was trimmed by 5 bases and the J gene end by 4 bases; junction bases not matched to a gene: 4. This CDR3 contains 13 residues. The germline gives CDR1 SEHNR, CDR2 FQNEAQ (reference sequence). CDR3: CASSTGTVYGYTF. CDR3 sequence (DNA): TGTGCCAGCAGCACCGGGACAGTCTATGGCTACACCTTC.

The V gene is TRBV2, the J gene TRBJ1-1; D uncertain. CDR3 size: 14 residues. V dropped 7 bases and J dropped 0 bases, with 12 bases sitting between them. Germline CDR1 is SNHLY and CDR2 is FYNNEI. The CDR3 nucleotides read TGTGCCAGCAACGATGCACCTATGAACACTGAAGCTTTCTTT. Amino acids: CASNDAPMNTEAFF.

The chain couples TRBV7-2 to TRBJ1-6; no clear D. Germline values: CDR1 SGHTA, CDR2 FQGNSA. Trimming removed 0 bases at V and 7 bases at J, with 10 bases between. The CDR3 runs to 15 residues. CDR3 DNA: TGTGCCAGCAGCTTAGCACTACGAACAAATTCACCCCTCCACTTT. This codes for CASSLALRTNSPLHF.

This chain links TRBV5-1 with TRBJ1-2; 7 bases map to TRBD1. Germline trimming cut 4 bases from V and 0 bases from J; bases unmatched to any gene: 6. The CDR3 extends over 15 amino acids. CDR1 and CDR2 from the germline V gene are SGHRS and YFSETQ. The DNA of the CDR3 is TGCGCCAGCAGCCCCTGGGACAGATCTAACTATGGCTACACCTTC. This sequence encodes CASSPWDRSNYGYTF.